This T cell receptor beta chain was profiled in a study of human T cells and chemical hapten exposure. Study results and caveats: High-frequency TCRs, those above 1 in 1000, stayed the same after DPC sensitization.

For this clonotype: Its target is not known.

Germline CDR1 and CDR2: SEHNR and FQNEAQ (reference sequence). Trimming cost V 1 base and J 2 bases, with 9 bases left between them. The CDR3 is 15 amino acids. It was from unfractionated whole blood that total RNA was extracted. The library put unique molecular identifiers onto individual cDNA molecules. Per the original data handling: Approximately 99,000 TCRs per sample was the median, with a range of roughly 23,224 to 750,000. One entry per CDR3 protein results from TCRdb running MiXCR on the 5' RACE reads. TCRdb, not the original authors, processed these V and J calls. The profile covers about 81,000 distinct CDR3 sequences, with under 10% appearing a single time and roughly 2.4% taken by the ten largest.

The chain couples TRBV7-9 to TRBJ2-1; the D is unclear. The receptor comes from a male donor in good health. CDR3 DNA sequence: TGTGCCAGCAGCTTAGTCCGGGTTACCTACAATGAGCAGTTCTTC. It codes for CASSLVRVTYNEQFF.